Listed here are 31 T cell receptor beta chains from one sample, sequenced in a study of blood T cell repertoires in COVID-19. Libraries were prepared by immunoSEQ multiplex PCR; TCRdb keeps only in-frame clonotypes and omits some of them. The sample lists about 98,000 clones; 70% to 90% were seen once. The sequenced sample consisted of peripheral blood. The receptors here all came from a man in his forties or fifties with active or convalescent COVID-19.

This clone was recorded a few times. The chain carries TRBV10-1 and TRBJ1-1; 7 nucleotides match TRBD1. This CDR3 comprises 13 residues. CDR1 and CDR2 (germline): WNHNN, SYGVQD (reference sequence). The trim removed 5 bases at V and 4 bases at J, leaving 4 bases unmatched. The CDR3 DNA sequence: TGCGCCAGCAGTCCAGGGGGGAGCACTGAAGCTTTCTTT. This sequence encodes CASSPGGSTEAFF.

The chain is built from TRBV6-5 and TRBJ2-7, with a weak D call TRBD1 (5 bases). Germline loops: CDR1 MNHEY, CDR2 SVGAGI. The CDR3 runs to 13 residues. V lost 6 bases to trimming and J lost 1 base, with 10 bases between them. CDR3 sequence reads: CASSGHLSYEQYF. The DNA for the CDR3 is TGTGCCAGCAGCGGACACCTTTCCTACGAGCAGTACTTC.

The gene calls are TRBV18 and TRBJ2-7; 7 bases are a match to TRBD1. Germline lookup yields CDR1 KGHSH and CDR2 LQKENI. Trimming took 2 bases from V and 4 from J; bases not matched to a gene: 8. The CDR3 runs to 15 residues. The CDR3 nucleotides are TGTGCCAGCTCACCAAGTTCGGGACAGCCATACGAGCAGTACTTC. It yields the protein CASSPSSGQPYEQYF.

The V call is TRBV14, the J call TRBJ2-7, with D unclear. With 1 base removed from V and 0 bases from J, the gap between germline ends came to 13 bases. This CDR3 spans 16 amino acids. The V gene's germline CDR1 is SGHDN and CDR2 FVKESK. The CDR3 DNA is TGTGCCAGCAGCCAAGTGGTGAGCGCTTCCTCCTACGAGCAGTACTTC. It yields the protein CASSQVVSASSYEQYF.

The CDR3 DNA follows: TGTGCCAGCACCCCGAGGGGGGGTAGCTCCTACGAGCAGTACTTC. Protein sequence: CASTPRGGSSYEQYF. The rearrangement uses TRBV6-5 and TRBJ2-7; tentative D call: TRBD2 (7 bases). There are 15 residues in the CDR3. Trimming removed 7 bases at V and 0 bases at J, with 16 bases between. CDR1 and CDR2 from the germline V gene are MNHEY and SVGAGI.

The count of this clone is one. The rearrangement links TRBV12-3 or TRBV12-4 to TRBJ1-1, with D unresolved. Trimming left V 7 bases short and J 8 bases short, with 14 bases between. The CDR3 has 12 amino acids. CDR3 sequence (DNA): TGTGCCAGCACCCAAGCTGCTTCGGAAGCTTTCTTT. Translation gives CASTQAASEAFF.

The chain's CDR3 is CASSHWDTYGYTF. In DNA form, the CDR3 reads TGTGCCAGCAGCCATTGGGACACCTATGGCTACACCTTC. V is TRBV9 and J is TRBJ1-2; perhaps TRBD1 as D (6 bases). CDR1 is SGDLS, CDR2 YYNGEE, per germline. Trimming left V 4 bases short and J 4 bases short, with 11 bases between. The CDR3 has 13 amino acids.

The count of this clone is one. The chain recombines TRBV7-9 with TRBJ1-1; 7 positions agree with TRBD1. The CDR3 is 14 amino acids. In germline, CDR1 is SEHNR, CDR2 FQNEAQ (reference sequence). V dropped 4 bases and J dropped 6; count of bases not matched to a gene: 8. The CDR3 loop reads CASSWGTAAPEAFF. The CDR3, as DNA: TGTGCCAGCAGCTGGGGGACAGCTGCCCCTGAAGCTTTCTTT.

The rearrangement joins TRBV11-1 to TRBJ1-1; D is perhaps TRBD1 (6 bases). Trimming removed 5 bases at V and 4 bases at J, with 20 bases between. The CDR3 extends over 16 amino acids. Germline V gives CDR1 SGHAT, CDR2 FQDESV (reference sequence). The CDR3, as DNA: TGTGCCAGCAGCGCCCGGGGGGCAGACCGGGGCACTGAAGCTTTCTTT. Protein product: CASSARGADRGTEAFF.

The gene calls are TRBV5-6 and TRBJ2-5; the match to TRBD1 covers 9 bases. Germline V gene lookup returns CDR1 SGHDT and CDR2 YYEEEE. V lost 0 bases, J lost 3 bases, and 3 bases stayed unmatched. The CDR3 covers 15 residues. The CDR3 DNA is TGTGCCAGCAGCTTGGTCGGGACAGGGAAAGAGACCCAGTACTTC. Its protein is CASSLVGTGKETQYF.

The V call is TRBV6-5, the J call TRBJ1-4; no clear D. Germline V gene data show CDR1 as MNHEY and CDR2 as SVGAGI. The CDR3 is 15 residues long. Trimming stripped 6 bases from V and 7 bases from J, with 18 bases between. CDR3 protein: CASSIRLLGGEKLFF. The CDR3, as DNA: TGTGCCAGCAGCATCCGACTGTTGGGTGGTGAAAAACTGTTTTTT.

The rearrangement uses TRBV19 and TRBJ2-6, with a weak D call TRBD2 (5 bases). This CDR3 spans 15 amino acids. In germline, CDR1 is LNHDA, CDR2 SQIVND (reference sequence). V lost 7 bases and J lost 2, with 12 bases in between. DNA of the CDR3: TGTGCCAGTACCCTTCCCGGGGCTGGGGCCAACGTCCTGACTTTC. Its protein product is CASTLPGAGANVLTF.

This chain joins TRBV6-5 and TRBJ1-5, with D uncertain. V was pared by 7 bases and J by 1 base, with 14 bases between. Per the germline V gene, CDR1 is MNHEY and CDR2 is SVGAGI. CDR3 length: 15 residues. The CDR3 bases are TGTGCCAGCACCTTGGTCCCGCGCAGCAATCAGCCCCAGCATTTT. Translation gives CASTLVPRSNQPQHF.

J is TRBJ2-5 and V is TRBV5-6, with D possibly TRBD2 on 6 matching bases. CDR1 is SGHDT and CDR2 is YYEEEE in the germline V gene. This CDR3 region has 14 residues. Trimming took 5 bases from V and 1 from J, leaving 12 bases between them. The CDR3 DNA sequence: TGTGCCAGCAGTTACGGGACTCGCCAAGAGACCCAGTACTTC. This sequence encodes CASSYGTRQETQYF.

The V call is TRBV4-1, the J call TRBJ2-3, with D maybe TRBD2 (6 bases). Germline V gene data show CDR1 as MGHRA and CDR2 as YSYEKL. Deletions cut 6 bases from V and 0 bases from J, with 13 bases between. CDR3 length equals 15 residues. The CDR3 DNA follows: TGCGCCAGCAGGGAGGGCGGGATTAGCACAGATACGCAGTATTTT. Translated: CASREGGISTDTQYF.

This rearrangement joins TRBV20-1 to TRBJ2-3; D may be TRBD2 (7 bases). Trimming pared 3 bases from V and 2 bases from J, leaving 12 bases between. Per germline, CDR1 DFQATT and CDR2 SNEGSKA (reference sequence). This CDR3 region has 14 residues. The CDR3: CSASPGGVTDTQYF. CDR3 coding DNA: TGCAGTGCTAGTCCGGGGGGCGTCACAGATACGCAGTATTTT.

The V call is TRBV19, the J call TRBJ1-4; TRBD1 matches at 7 bases. The germline gives CDR1 LNHDA, CDR2 SQIVND (reference sequence). The V gene end was trimmed by 5 bases and the J gene end by 8 bases; junction bases not matched to a gene: 8. CDR3 length: 14 amino acids. CDR3: CASSEGALEEKLFF. In nucleotides, the CDR3 is TGTGCCAGTAGTGAGGGGGCTCTTGAGGAAAAACTGTTTTTT.

V is TRBV10-2 and J is TRBJ2-3; the match to TRBD2 covers 14 bases. The CDR3 length is 16 residues. The germline V gene has CDR1 WSHSY and CDR2 SAAADI. Trimming cost V 6 bases and J 4 bases; bases outside gene matches: 6. CDR3 in amino acids: CASRTTSGGAADTQYF. The CDR3 coding sequence is TGCGCCAGCAGGACGACTAGCGGGGGGGCCGCAGATACGCAGTATTTT.

This sequence joins TRBV5-1 and TRBJ1-5; D perhaps matches TRBD1 (6 bases). From germline, CDR1 is SGHRS and CDR2 YFSETQ. With 8 bases removed from V and 0 bases from J, the gap between germline ends came to 12 bases. This CDR3 has 14 residues. The CDR3 protein is CARETGPSNQPQHF. The CDR3 DNA is TGCGCCAGAGAGACAGGTCCTAGCAATCAGCCCCAGCATTTT.

This clone was observed a handful of times. The V and J genes are TRBV3-1 (or the pseudogene TRBV3-2) and TRBJ2-5; the match to TRBD2 covers 8 bases. With V trimmed by 4 bases and J by 6 bases, 10 bases remained unmatched. In germline, CDR1 is LGHDT, CDR2 YNNKEL (reference sequence). The CDR3 runs 15 residues. CDR3 in DNA: TGTGCCAGCAGCCGCGGGGGGCACGAGGAAAAGACCCAGTACTTC. Translating it yields CASSRGGHEEKTQYF.

The gene calls are TRBV10-3 and TRBJ1-4; no clear D gene. V lost 6 bases to trimming and J lost 2 bases, with 10 bases between them. The germline gives CDR1 ENHRY, CDR2 SYGVKD. The CDR3 sequence is 14 residues long. The CDR3 protein is CAIRDGRTNEKLFF. CDR3 bases: TGTGCCATCAGAGATGGCCGCACTAATGAAAAACTGTTTTTT.

This clone has only one observation. The genes are TRBV5-1 and TRBJ2-6; perhaps TRBD1 as D (5 bases). This CDR3 comprises 14 residues. CDR1 is SGHRS, CDR2 YFSETQ, per germline. V lost 5 bases to trimming and J lost 3 bases, with 9 bases between them. The CDR3 here is CASRNTGGANVLTF. In DNA, the CDR3 is TGCGCCAGCAGAAACACAGGTGGGGCCAACGTCCTGACTTTC.

The gene calls are TRBV6-5 and TRBJ1-1; 8 bases are a match to TRBD1. The germline V gene has CDR1 MNHEY and CDR2 SVGAGI. The CDR3 loop spans 14 amino acids. V trimming: 9 bases; J trimming: 2 bases; junction bases outside the gene matches: 8. CDR3 coding DNA: TGTGCCAGTAAAGCAGGACAGGGTAACACTGAAGCTTTCTTT. This gives the protein CASKAGQGNTEAFF.

The chain carries TRBV28 and TRBJ1-2; D is possibly TRBD1 (5 bases). This CDR3 is built from 14 residues. From germline, CDR1 is MDHEN and CDR2 SYDVKM. Trimming left V 1 base short and J 6 bases short, with 12 bases between. CDR3 in DNA: TGTGCCAGCAGTTTATCAGTGGGGGGGAATGGCTACACCTTC. Encoded protein: CASSLSVGGNGYTF.

The chain carries TRBV2 and TRBJ2-7; D is possibly TRBD2 (6 bases). This CDR3 contains 15 residues. V lost 0 bases and J lost 2, with 11 bases in between. The germline V gene has CDR1 SNHLY and CDR2 FYNNEI. The CDR3 spells CASSEAAGPPYEQYF. CDR3 nucleotide sequence: TGTGCCAGCAGTGAAGCGGCGGGGCCGCCCTACGAGCAGTACTTC.

This rearrangement joins TRBV5-6 to TRBJ1-1; the D gene is possibly TRBD1 (5 bases). The CDR3 contains 13 residues. Per germline, CDR1 SGHDT and CDR2 YYEEEE. Trimming removed 2 bases at V and 4 bases at J, with 9 bases between. CDR3 DNA: TGTGCCAGCAGCTTTATCGGGGGCACTGAAGCTTTCTTT. It is translated as CASSFIGGTEAFF.

V and J are TRBV19 and TRBJ2-2; 7 bases are shared with TRBD2. The CDR3 spans 15 residues. Germline CDR1 reads LNHDA; CDR2 reads SQIVND (reference sequence). The V gene end was trimmed by 6 bases and the J gene end by 1 base; junction bases not matched to a gene: 5. CDR3 nucleotide sequence: TGTGCCAGTAGCCAAGCGGGGAGGAACACCGGGGAGCTGTTTTTT. Protein sequence: CASSQAGRNTGELFF.

This sequence joins TRBV3-1 (or the pseudogene TRBV3-2) and TRBJ1-2; possibly TRBD1 for D (5 bases). This CDR3 is built from 14 residues. The germline CDR1 and CDR2 sequences are LGHDT and YNNKEL (reference sequence). Trimming pared 4 bases from V and 2 bases from J, leaving 11 bases between. The CDR3 protein is CASSPGLENYGYTF. CDR3 nucleotides: TGTGCCAGCAGCCCGGGACTGGAGAACTATGGCTACACCTTC.

This chain uses TRBV7-9 with TRBJ2-3; TRBD1 matches 8 bases. The germline V gene encodes CDR1 SEHNR and CDR2 FQNEAQ (reference sequence). The junction had 3 bases not matched to a gene; V was cut back by 2 bases and J by 2 bases. The CDR3 is 15 amino acids. CDR3 in DNA: TGTGCCAGCAGCTTAACTCAGGGGGCCACAGATACGCAGTATTTT. It is translated as CASSLTQGATDTQYF.

The chain recombines TRBV10-3 with TRBJ1-6, with TRBD1 matching over 9 bases. CDR3 length: 16 amino acids. The germline gives CDR1 ENHRY, CDR2 SYGVKD. V shed 6 bases, J shed 7 bases, and the junction held 10 bases outside the gene matches. The CDR3 DNA follows: TGTGCCATCAGGGGTAACTCCGGGACAGGGAATTCACCCCTCCACTTT. It yields the protein CAIRGNSGTGNSPLHF.

The J gene is TRBJ1-6, the V gene TRBV12-5; no clear D gene. In germline, CDR1 is LGHNT, CDR2 FRNRAP. The V and J ends lost 1 base and 9 bases respectively, with 7 bases between them. CDR3 size: 13 residues. Here the CDR3 reads CASGLESRSPLHF. In DNA form, the CDR3 reads TGTGCTAGTGGTTTGGAATCCCGTTCACCCCTCCACTTT.